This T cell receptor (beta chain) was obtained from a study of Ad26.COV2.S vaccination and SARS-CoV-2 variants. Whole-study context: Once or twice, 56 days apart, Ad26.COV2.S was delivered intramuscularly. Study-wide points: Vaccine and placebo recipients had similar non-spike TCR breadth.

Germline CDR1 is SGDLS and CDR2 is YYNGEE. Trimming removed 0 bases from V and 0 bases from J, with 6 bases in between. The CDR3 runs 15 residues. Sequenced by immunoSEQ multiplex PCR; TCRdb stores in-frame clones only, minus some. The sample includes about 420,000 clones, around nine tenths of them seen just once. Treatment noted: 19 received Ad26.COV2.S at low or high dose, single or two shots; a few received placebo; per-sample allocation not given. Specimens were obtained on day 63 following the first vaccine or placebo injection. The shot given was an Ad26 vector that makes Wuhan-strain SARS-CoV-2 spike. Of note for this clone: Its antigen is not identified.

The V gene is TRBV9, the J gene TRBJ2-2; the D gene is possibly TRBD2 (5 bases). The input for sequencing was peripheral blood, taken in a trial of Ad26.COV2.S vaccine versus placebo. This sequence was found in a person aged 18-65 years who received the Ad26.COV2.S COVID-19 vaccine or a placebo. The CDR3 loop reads CASSVGGSNTGELFF. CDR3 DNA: TGTGCCAGCAGCGTAGGCGGGTCGAACACCGGGGAGCTGTTTTTT.